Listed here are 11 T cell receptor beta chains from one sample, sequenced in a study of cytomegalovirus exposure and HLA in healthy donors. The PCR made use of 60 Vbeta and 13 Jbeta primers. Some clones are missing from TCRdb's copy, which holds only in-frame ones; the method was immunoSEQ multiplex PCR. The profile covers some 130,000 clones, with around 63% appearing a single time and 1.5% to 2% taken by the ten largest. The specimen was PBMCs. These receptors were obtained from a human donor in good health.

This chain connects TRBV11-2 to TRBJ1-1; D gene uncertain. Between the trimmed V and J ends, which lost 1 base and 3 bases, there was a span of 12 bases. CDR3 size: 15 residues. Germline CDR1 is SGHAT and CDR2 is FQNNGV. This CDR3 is CASSLVFSGDTEAFF. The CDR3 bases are TGTGCCAGCAGCTTAGTGTTCAGCGGGGACACTGAAGCTTTCTTT.

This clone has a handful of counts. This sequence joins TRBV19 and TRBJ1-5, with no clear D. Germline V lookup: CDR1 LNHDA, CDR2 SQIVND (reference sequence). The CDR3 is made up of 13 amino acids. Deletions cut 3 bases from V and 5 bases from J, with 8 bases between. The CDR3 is CASSMSSDQPQHF. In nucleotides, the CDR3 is TGTGCCAGTAGTATGAGTTCGGATCAGCCCCAGCATTTT.

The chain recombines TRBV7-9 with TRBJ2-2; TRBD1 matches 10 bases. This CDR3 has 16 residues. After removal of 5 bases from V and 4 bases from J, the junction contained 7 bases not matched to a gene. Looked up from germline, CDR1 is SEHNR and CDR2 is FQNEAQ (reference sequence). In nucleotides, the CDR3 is TGTGCCAGCAGCCCCCCGGGACAGGGGAGCACCGGGGAGCTGTTTTTT. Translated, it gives CASSPPGQGSTGELFF.

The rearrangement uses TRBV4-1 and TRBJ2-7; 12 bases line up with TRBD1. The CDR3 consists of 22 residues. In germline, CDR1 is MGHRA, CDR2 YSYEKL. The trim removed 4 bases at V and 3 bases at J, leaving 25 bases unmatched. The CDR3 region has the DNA TGCGCCAGCAGCCCCCGACCGGGACAGGGGGCGCAGCTGGGAAGTGGCTACTACGAGCAGTACTTC. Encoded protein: CASSPRPGQGAQLGSGYYEQYF.

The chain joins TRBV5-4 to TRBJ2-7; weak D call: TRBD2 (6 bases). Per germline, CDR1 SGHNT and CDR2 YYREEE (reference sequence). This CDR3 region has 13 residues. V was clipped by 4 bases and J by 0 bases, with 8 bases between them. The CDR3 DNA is TGTGCCAGCAGCGGGGGGAACTCCTACGAGCAGTACTTC. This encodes CASSGGNSYEQYF.

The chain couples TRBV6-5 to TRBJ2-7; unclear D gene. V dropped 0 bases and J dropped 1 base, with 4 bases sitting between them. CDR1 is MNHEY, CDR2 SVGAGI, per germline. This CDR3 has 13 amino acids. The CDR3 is CASSYSRSYEQYF. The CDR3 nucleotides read TGTGCCAGCAGTTACTCTCGGTCCTACGAGCAGTACTTC.

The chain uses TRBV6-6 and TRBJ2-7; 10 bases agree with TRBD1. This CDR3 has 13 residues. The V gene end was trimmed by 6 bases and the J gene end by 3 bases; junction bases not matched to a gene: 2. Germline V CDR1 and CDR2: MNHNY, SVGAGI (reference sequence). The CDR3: CASRTGGFYEQYF. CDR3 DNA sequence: TGTGCCAGCAGGACAGGGGGCTTCTACGAGCAGTACTTC.

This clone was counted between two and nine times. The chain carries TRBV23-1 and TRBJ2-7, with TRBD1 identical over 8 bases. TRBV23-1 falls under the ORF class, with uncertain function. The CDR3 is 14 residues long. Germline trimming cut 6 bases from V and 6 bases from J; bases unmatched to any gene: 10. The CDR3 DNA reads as TGCGCCAGCAGCCTTAAGGCAGGGGGCAGCGAGCAGTACTTC. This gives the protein CASSLKAGGSEQYF.

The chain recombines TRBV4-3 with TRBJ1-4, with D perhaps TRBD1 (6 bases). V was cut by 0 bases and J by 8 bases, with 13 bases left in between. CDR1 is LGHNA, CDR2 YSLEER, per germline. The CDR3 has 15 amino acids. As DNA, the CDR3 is TGCGCCAGCAGCCAAGAAAGGGGGTCTTGGGAAAAACTGTTTTTT. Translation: CASSQERGSWEKLFF.

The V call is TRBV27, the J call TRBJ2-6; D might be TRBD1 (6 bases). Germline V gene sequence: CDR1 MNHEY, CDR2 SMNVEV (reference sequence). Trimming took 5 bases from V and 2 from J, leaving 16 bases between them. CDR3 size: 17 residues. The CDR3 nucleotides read TGTGCCAGCAGTCTTCACAGGGTCTCAACTGGGGCCAACGTCCTGACTTTC. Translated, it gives CASSLHRVSTGANVLTF.

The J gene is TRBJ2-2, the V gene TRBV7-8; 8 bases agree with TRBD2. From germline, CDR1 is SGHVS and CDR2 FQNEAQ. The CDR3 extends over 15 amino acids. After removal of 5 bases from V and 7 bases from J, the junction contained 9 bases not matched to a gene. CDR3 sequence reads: CASSHERGRNGELFF. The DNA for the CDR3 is TGTGCCAGCAGCCATGAGCGGGGGCGAAACGGGGAGCTGTTTTTT. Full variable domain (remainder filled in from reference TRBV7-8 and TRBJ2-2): GAGVSQSPRYKVAKRGQDVALRCDPISGHVSLFWYQQALGQGPEFLTYFQNEAQLDKSGLPSDRFFAERPEGSVSTLKIQRTQQEDSAVYLCASSHERGRNGELFFGEGSRLTVL.